This T cell receptor beta chain was identified in a study of T cell repertoires in cytomegalovirus infection. One entry per CDR3 protein, called by TCRdb with MiXCR from the reads. This sample carries around 740,000 distinct CDR3 sequences, less than 40% of them seen once, and the ten largest clones take 2.8%. The CDR3 is 16 residues long. V lost 3 bases to trimming and J lost 1 base, with 13 bases between them. In germline, CDR1 is SNHLY, CDR2 FYNNEI. The V call is TRBV2, the J call TRBJ2-1; D unresolved. The specimen sequenced was PBMCs. The sequence was collected from a human donor in good health (CMV status not recorded). Some clones in this sample may be carry-over from other donors' samples. CDR3 region: CASSDKRGDSYNEQFF. CDR3 sequence (DNA): TGTGCCAGCAGTGATAAGCGTGGAGATTCCTACAATGAGCAGTTCTTC.